These 7 T cell receptor beta chains were sequenced from one sample in a study of a mutant IDH1 vaccine in newly diagnosed glioma. Time point indicated: week 47, end of study. Doses consisted of 300 ug of mutant IDH1 20-mer peptide each, paired with topical imiquimod. No cognate antigen is known for these TCRs. Profiling relied on immunoSEQ multiplex PCR, and the TCRdb table lists in-frame clones only, not all of them. This table has some 31,000 clones, roughly 84% appearing once. The sample was PBMCs, taken from a glioma patient whose treatment included an IDH1 peptide vaccine. The receptors derive from a man between 25 and 39 years old with glioma.

This clone appeared a few times. The chain couples TRBV7-6 to TRBJ2-2; 10 bases are a match to TRBD1. Looked up from germline, CDR1 is SGHVS and CDR2 is FNYEAQ. J was trimmed by 4 bases and V by 6 bases; bases with no gene match: 8. The length of the CDR3 is 16 residues. As DNA, the CDR3 is TGTGCCAGCAGTCGGCCGGGACAGGGGATCACCGGGGAGCTGTTTTTT. It yields the protein CASSRPGQGITGELFF.

By share, this clone counts as medium-sized. The chain carries TRBV9 and TRBJ2-2; 8 bases line up with TRBD2. V lost 0 bases, J lost 3 bases, and 4 bases stayed unmatched. The V gene's germline CDR1 is SGDLS and CDR2 YYNGEE. CDR3 size: 16 residues. This CDR3 is CASSVGAGVYTGELFF. The DNA of the CDR3 is TGTGCCAGCAGCGTAGGAGCGGGAGTTTACACCGGGGAGCTGTTTTTT.

This clone was found a few times. The CDR3, as DNA: TGTGCCAGCAGCCAAGAAGTTGGGGACAGGGGAATTTACGAGCAGTACTTC. Encoded protein: CASSQEVGDRGIYEQYF. V usage is TRBV4-2 and J usage is TRBJ2-7, with TRBD1 matching 10 bases. From germline, CDR1 is LGHNA and CDR2 YNFKEQ. J was trimmed by 4 bases and V by 0 bases; bases with no gene match: 9. The CDR3 contains 17 residues.

The chain combines TRBV29-1 with TRBJ2-2, with 10 positions matching TRBD2. Per germline, CDR1 SQVTM and CDR2 ANQGSEA. Trimming at V came to 7 bases and at J to 4 bases, leaving 12 bases not matched to a gene. The CDR3 length is 16 residues. This chain's CDR3 is CSAGRAGGPGTGELFF. The CDR3 region has the DNA TGCAGCGCCGGGAGAGCGGGGGGGCCGGGCACCGGGGAGCTGTTTTTT.

The CDR3 region has the DNA TGTGCCAGTAGCCCCCGGGGAGAGACCCAGTACTTC. It is translated as CASSPRGETQYF. The rearrangement uses TRBV19 and TRBJ2-5; D possibly corresponds to TRBD2 (5 bases). Looked up from germline, CDR1 is LNHDA and CDR2 is SQIVND (reference sequence). Trimming removed 6 bases at V and 4 bases at J, with 9 bases between. CDR3 length: 12 residues.

This clone has only one observation. The J gene is TRBJ1-6, the V gene TRBV30; 7 bases line up with TRBD1. CDR1 is GTSNPN, CDR2 SVGIG, per germline (reference sequence). The CDR3 length is 14 residues. The V segment lost 5 bases and the J segment 8 bases; nucleotides outside the gene matches: 9. The DNA for the CDR3 is TGTGCCTGGGGACCCGGGACAGAAGATTCACCCCTCCACTTT. Amino acids: CAWGPGTEDSPLHF.

CDR3 nucleotide sequence: TGTGCCAGCAGCTTAGGTCGTCAGGGCGATTATGGCTACACCTTC. It encodes CASSLGRQGDYGYTF. J is TRBJ1-2 and V is TRBV13; perhaps TRBD1 as D (5 bases). From germline, CDR1 is PRHDT and CDR2 FYEKMQ (reference sequence). Trimming took 0 bases from V and 5 from J, leaving 13 bases between them. This CDR3 spans 15 amino acids.